The 14 T cell receptor beta chains reported below all come from one sample, sequenced in a study of blood T cells in healthy people across ages. Next came a second PCR, run for about 7 to 12 cycles, which used a sample-barcoded 5' primer along with a J-beta primer mix. TCRdb re-derived calls from the 5' RACE reads in MiXCR, one entry per CDR3 protein. The data show roughly 1 million distinct CDR3 sequences, 25% seen once. These data were also filed under a second study, of T cells of mothers and their children.

Sequenced input: blood. The receptors were sampled from a girl aged 2 to 10 in good health.

V usage is TRBV29-1 and J usage is TRBJ2-1, with a possible D match to TRBD2 (5 bases). This CDR3 has 15 amino acids. V was clipped by 8 bases and J by 0 bases, with 17 bases between them. Germline lookup yields CDR1 SQVTM and CDR2 ANQGSEA. The CDR3 loop is CSMREYSGSYNEQFF. As DNA, the CDR3 is TGCAGCATGAGGGAGTATTCGGGCTCCTACAATGAGCAGTTCTTC.

This chain connects TRBV7-9 to TRBJ1-5, with 10 bases that match TRBD1. Unmatched junction bases numbered 10, after V lost 5 bases and J lost 9 bases. The V gene's germline CDR1 is SEHNR and CDR2 FQNEAQ (reference sequence). This CDR3 contains 15 residues. The CDR3 DNA sequence: TGTGCCAGCAGCCCCGACAGGGGGCCCCCAGGGCCCCAGCATTTT. It encodes CASSPDRGPPGPQHF.

This clonotype was counted a few times. The gene calls are TRBV29-1 and TRBJ1-2; no reliable D call. Germline V gives CDR1 SQVTM, CDR2 ANQGSEA. V was clipped by 7 bases and J by 4 bases, with 13 bases between them. The CDR3 is 12 amino acids. The chain's CDR3 is CSAERESYGYTF. CDR3 bases: TGCAGCGCTGAGCGGGAAAGCTATGGCTACACCTTC.

The rearrangement joins TRBV11-2 to TRBJ2-5; D possibly corresponds to TRBD1 (5 bases). Trimming stripped 2 bases from V and 7 bases from J, with 14 bases between. The CDR3 is 14 amino acids. The germline V gene encodes CDR1 SGHAT and CDR2 FQNNGV. The CDR3 loop is CASSLSPREVTQYF. CDR3 sequence (DNA): TGTGCCAGCAGCTTATCTCCCAGGGAAGTGACCCAGTACTTC.

This clonotype was seen only a few times. The chain couples TRBV2 to TRBJ1-4; D is undetermined. This CDR3 spans 13 amino acids. The germline V and J ends were trimmed by 7 bases and 5 bases, with 11 bases remaining between them. CDR1 is SNHLY, CDR2 FYNNEI, per germline. The CDR3 region has the DNA TGTGCCAGCAAACAAGCGGAGAATGAAAAACTGTTTTTT. Protein product: CASKQAENEKLFF.

The chain joins TRBV7-2 to TRBJ1-5; D not certain. This CDR3 region has 13 residues. V lost 1 base and J lost 15, with 16 bases in between. Germline V CDR1 and CDR2: SGHTA, FQGNSA. CDR3 residues: CASSLVGLGRWHF. The CDR3 nucleotides read TGTGCCAGCAGCTTAGTTGGCCTCGGACGGTGGCATTTT.

The chain joins TRBV28 to TRBJ2-1, with D uncertain. V lost 9 bases to trimming and J lost 0 bases, with 15 bases between them. The V gene's germline CDR1 is MDHEN and CDR2 SYDVKM. The CDR3 is 15 residues long. CDR3 in amino acids: CASTLTASSYNEQFF. In nucleotides, the CDR3 is TGTGCCAGTACCCTTACAGCGAGCTCCTACAATGAGCAGTTCTTC.

This clonotype was seen a few times. DNA of the CDR3: TGTGCCAGCAGCGTAGGAGCTTCGGCAGGCCGCTCTGGAAACACCATATATTTT. Translated: CASSVGASAGRSGNTIYF. The chain recombines TRBV9 with TRBJ1-3; D gene ambiguous. The V and J ends lost 0 bases and 0 bases respectively, with 16 bases between them. This CDR3 contains 18 residues. Germline V gene data show CDR1 as SGDLS and CDR2 as YYNGEE.

The chain is built from TRBV6-2 or TRBV6-3 and TRBJ2-3; D is undetermined. Germline CDR1 MNHEY, CDR2 SVGEGT. This CDR3 comprises 12 residues. V lost 0 bases and J 6 bases, leaving 4 bases between the germline ends. The CDR3, as DNA: TGTGCCAGCAGTTACTCGCTGGATACGCAGTATTTT. Its translation: CASSYSLDTQYF.

This clonotype was found a few times. The genes are TRBV13 and TRBJ2-5; weak D call: TRBD1 (5 bases). The CDR3 is made up of 14 amino acids. Trimming removed 0 bases from V and 6 bases from J, with 11 bases in between. Germline CDR1 and CDR2: PRHDT and FYEKMQ (reference sequence). The DNA for the CDR3 is TGTGCCAGCAGCTTAGGGTTGCAGGGAAAGACCCAGTACTTC. Translated, it gives CASSLGLQGKTQYF.

This clonotype turned up a few times. This sequence joins TRBV13 and TRBJ2-1, with TRBD1 matching 7 bases. CDR3 length equals 13 residues. Germline loops: CDR1 PRHDT, CDR2 FYEKMQ (reference sequence). The junction had 4 bases not matched to a gene; V was cut back by 4 bases and J by 7 bases. CDR3 bases: TGTGCCAGCAGCTGGACAGGTCTGAATGAGCAGTTCTTC. Its translation is CASSWTGLNEQFF.

This clonotype has a handful of counts. The rearrangement uses TRBV5-1 and TRBJ1-3, with unresolved D. Looked up from germline, CDR1 is SGHRS and CDR2 is YFSETQ. V was pared by 5 bases and J by 3 bases, with 12 bases between. This CDR3 contains 14 residues. The CDR3 loop reads CASSSPFRGNTIYF. The CDR3 DNA reads as TGCGCCAGCAGTTCACCATTCCGTGGAAACACCATATATTTT.

This clonotype was found a few times. V and J are TRBV29-1 and TRBJ1-2; 7 nucleotides align to TRBD1. With 4 bases clipped from V and 7 bases from J, the junction kept 9 bases outside the gene matches. Germline lookup yields CDR1 SQVTM and CDR2 ANQGSEA. CDR3 length: 13 amino acids. The CDR3 here is CSVVVGGDPGYTF. As DNA, the CDR3 is TGCAGCGTTGTCGTAGGGGGCGACCCTGGCTACACCTTC.

This clonotype showed up just a few times. The J gene is TRBJ2-5, the V gene TRBV7-9; 13 nucleotides match TRBD2. The DNA end is more similar to TRBJ2-1, so the J call may be wrong. The CDR3 has 15 amino acids. Germline V gene data show CDR1 as SEHNR and CDR2 as FQNEAQ (reference sequence). In DNA form, the CDR3 reads TGTGCCAGCAGCCGGACGACTAGCGGGAGGTGGGAGCAGTTCTTC. Protein product: CASSRTTSGRWEQFF.